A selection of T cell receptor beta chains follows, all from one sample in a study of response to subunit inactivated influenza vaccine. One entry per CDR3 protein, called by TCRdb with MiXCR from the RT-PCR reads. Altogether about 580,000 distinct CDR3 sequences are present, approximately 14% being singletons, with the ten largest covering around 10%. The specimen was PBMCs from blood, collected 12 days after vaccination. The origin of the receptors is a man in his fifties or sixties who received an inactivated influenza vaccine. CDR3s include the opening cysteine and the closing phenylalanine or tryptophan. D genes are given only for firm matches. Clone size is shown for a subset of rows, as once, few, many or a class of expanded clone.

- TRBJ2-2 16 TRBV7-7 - TGTGCTAGCAGCTCCATCCCGGGACCCCAAACCGGGGAGCTGTTTTTT CASSSIPGPQTGELFF
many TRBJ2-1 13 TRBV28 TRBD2 TGTGCCAGCCTCACCGGGGGGGGGCTGGAGCAGTTCTTC CASLTGGGLEQFF
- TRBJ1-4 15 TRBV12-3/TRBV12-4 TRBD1 TGTGCCAGCAGTTCGCCGGGACAGAGAAATGAAAAACTGTTTTTT CASSSPGQRNEKLFF
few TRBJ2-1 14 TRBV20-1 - TGCAGTGGGGTAGGGGCAGCCTCCTACAATGAGCAGTTCTTC CSGVGAASYNEQFF
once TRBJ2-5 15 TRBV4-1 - TGCGCCAGCAGCCAAGGATGGGTGGCCCAAGAGACCCAGTACTTC CASSQGWVAQETQYF
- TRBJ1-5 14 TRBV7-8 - TGTGCCAGCAGCTTGCCAGGGAACAATCAGCCCCAGCATTTT CASSLPGNNQPQHF
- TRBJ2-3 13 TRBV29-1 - TGCAGCGTTGGTTGGCAAAGCACAGATACGCAGTATTTT CSVGWQSTDTQYF
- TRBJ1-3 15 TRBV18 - TGTGCCAGCTCACCAACCCCAGGGACTGGAAACACCATATATTTT CASSPTPGTGNTIYF
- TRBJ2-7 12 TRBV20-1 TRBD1 TGCAGTGGCGTGGGACAGAACCACGAGCAGTACTTC CSGVGQNHEQYF
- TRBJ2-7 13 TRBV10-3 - TGTGCCATCAGCCCGGGGGCCGCCTACGAGCAGTACTTC CAISPGAAYEQYF
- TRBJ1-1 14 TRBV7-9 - TGTGCCAGCAGCTTGCAACAGGGAGGGACTGAAGCTTTCTTT CASSLQQGGTEAFF
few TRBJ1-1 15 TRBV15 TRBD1 TGTGCCACCAGCAGACCAACCGGGACAGTGGGAGAAGCTTTCTTT CATSRPTGTVGEAFF
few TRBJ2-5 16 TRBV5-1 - TGCGCCAGCAGCTCTGGGCCCCAGGGGTCTTCGGAGACCCAGTACTTC CASSSGPQGSSETQYF
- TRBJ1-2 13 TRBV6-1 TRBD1 TGTGCCAGCAGACAGGGGTTTGACTATGGCTACACCTTC CASRQGFDYGYTF
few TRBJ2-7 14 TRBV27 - TGTGCCAGCAGCTCCTCGGTAGGGATCTACGAGCAGTACTTC CASSSSVGIYEQYF
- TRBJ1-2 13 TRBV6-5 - TGTGCCAGCAGTTGGGGGGGCAGCTATGGCTACACCTTC CASSWGGSYGYTF
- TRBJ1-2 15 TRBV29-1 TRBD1 TGCAGCGTCCCCAGTGGAGACAGGGGGCACTATGGCTACACCTTC CSVPSGDRGHYGYTF
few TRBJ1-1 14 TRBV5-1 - TGCGCCAGCAGCTTACAGGACTTCAGCACTGAAGCTTTCTTT CASSLQDFSTEAFF
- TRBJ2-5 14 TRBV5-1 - TGCGCCAGCAGCTTGATGGGTCTACAAGAGACCCAGTACTTC CASSLMGLQETQYF
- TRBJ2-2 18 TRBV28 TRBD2 TGTGCCAGCAGTTTATACCAGCGGGAGCTTTTATACACCGGGGAGCTGTTTTTT CASSLYQRELLYTGELFF
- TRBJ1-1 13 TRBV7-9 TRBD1 TGTGCCAGCAGCTTTGGACAGGGTGTGACGGCTTTCTTT CASSFGQGVTAFF
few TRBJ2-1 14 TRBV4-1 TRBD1 TGCGCCAGCAAAACGGGACAGGGAGGCAATGAGCAGTTCTTC CASKTGQGGNEQFF
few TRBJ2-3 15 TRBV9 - TGTGCCAGCAGCGCGGGACCCGGCGGCACAGATACGCAGTATTTT CASSAGPGGTDTQYF
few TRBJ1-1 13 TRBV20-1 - TGCAGTGCTAGAGGACAGGCCCTAACTGAAGCTTTCTTT CSARGQALTEAFF
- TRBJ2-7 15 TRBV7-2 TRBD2 TGTGCCAGCAGCTTAACTAGCGGGCAAACCTACGAGCAGTACTTC CASSLTSGQTYEQYF
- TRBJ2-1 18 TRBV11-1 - TGTGCCAGCAACAACCCAATCAATCCCGTCATTTCCAACAATGAGCAGTTCTTC CASNNPINPVISNNEQFF
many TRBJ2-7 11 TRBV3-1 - TGTGCCAGTAGCCAGGGCGGCGAGCAGTACTTC CASSQGGEQYF
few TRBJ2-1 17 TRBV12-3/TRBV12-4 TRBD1 TGTGCCAGCAGAGGGGGCTGGGGGCCGCAGATCTACAATGAGCAGTTCTTC CASRGGWGPQIYNEQFF
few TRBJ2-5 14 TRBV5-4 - TGTGCCAGCAGCTTGGGGGACCACGAAGAGACCCAGTACTTC CASSLGDHEETQYF
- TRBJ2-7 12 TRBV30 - TGTGCCTGGACTGGGTCATCCTACGAGCAGTACTTC CAWTGSSYEQYF
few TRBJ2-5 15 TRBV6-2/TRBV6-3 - TGTGCCAGCAGTTACCCGGGCCAGGAAAGAGAGACCCAGTACTTC CASSYPGQERETQYF
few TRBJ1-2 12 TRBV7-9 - TGTGCCAGCCAAGGGGCCTTTTATGGCTACACCTTC CASQGAFYGYTF
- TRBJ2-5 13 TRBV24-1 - TGTGCCACCTTTCGCAGGGGTGGAGAGACCCAGTACTTC CATFRRGGETQYF
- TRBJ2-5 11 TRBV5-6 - TGTGCCAGCAGCTCGGATATGACCCAGTACTTC CASSSDMTQYF
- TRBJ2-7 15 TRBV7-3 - TGTGCCAGCAGCCTCTTTTGGACGGATTCCTACGAGCAGTACTTC CASSLFWTDSYEQYF
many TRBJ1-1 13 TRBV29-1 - TGCAGCGTTGATAGACACCAGAACACTGAAGCTTTCTTT CSVDRHQNTEAFF
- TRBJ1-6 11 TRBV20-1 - TGCAGTGCTCAATATAATTCGGCCCTCCACTTT CSAQYNSALHF
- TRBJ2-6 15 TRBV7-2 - TGTGCCAGCAGCTGGGACCTAAATGGGGCCAACGTCCTGACTTTC CASSWDLNGANVLTF
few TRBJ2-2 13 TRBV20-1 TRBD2 TGCAGTGCGGCGGGGGAGACGACCGGGGAGCTGTTTTTT CSAAGETTGELFF
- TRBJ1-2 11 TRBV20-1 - TGCAGTGCTAGGGGGCCCTATGGCTACACCTTC CSARGPYGYTF